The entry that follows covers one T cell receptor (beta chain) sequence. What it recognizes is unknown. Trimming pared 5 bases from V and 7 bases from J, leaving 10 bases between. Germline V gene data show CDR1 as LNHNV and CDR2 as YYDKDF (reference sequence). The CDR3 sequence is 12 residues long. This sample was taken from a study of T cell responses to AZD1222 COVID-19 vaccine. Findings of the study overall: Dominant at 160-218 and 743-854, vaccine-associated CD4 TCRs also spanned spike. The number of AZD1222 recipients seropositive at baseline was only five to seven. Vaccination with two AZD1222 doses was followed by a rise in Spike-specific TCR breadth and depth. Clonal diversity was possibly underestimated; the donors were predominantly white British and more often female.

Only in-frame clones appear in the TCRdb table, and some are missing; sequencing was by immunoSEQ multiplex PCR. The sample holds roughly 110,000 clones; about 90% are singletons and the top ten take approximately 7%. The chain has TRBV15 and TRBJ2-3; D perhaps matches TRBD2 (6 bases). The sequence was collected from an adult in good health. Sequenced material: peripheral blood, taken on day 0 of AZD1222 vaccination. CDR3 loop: CATSGTYNTQYF. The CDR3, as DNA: TGTGCCACCAGCGGGACTTACAATACGCAGTATTTT.